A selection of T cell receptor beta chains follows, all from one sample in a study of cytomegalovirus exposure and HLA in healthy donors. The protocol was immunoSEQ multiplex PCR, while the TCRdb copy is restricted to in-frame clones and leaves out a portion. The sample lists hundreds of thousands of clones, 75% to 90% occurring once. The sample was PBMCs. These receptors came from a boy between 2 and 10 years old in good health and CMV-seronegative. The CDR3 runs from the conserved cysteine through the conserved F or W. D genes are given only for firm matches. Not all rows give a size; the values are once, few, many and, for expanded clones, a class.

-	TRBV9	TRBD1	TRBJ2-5	TGTGCCAGCAGCCTCGGGACAGGGGGGTGGGAGACCCAGTACTTC	CASSLGTGGWETQYF
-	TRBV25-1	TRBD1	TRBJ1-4	TGTGCCAGCAGTGTAAACAGGGGAGAAAAACTGTTTTTT	CASSVNRGEKLFF
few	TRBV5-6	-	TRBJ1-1	TGTGCCAGCAGCTTTAGGCGACGGGAGAACACTGAAGCTTTCTTT	CASSFRRRENTEAFF
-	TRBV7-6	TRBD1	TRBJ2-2	TGTGCCAGCAGCCATGGGACAGGGGGCACCGGGGAGCTGTTTTTT	CASSHGTGGTGELFF
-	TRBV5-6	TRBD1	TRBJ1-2	TGTGCCAGCAGCCCGGACAGGTCGGGCTATGGCTACACCTTC	CASSPDRSGYGYTF
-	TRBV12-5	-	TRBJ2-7	TGTGCTAGTGGTTTGCCTATTGGACAGCTCTACGAGCAGTACTTC	CASGLPIGQLYEQYF
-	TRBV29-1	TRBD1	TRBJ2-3	TGCAGCGCAACCAGGGGGCGAGATACGCAGTATTTT	CSATRGRDTQYF
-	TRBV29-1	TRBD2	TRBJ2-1	TGCAGCGTTGAGTCCCCCAGGGTAGCGGGAGGAACCTACAATGAGCAGTTCTTC	CSVESPRVAGGTYNEQFF
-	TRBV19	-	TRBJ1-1	TGTGCCAGTAGTCCCGAGGGACAAAACACTGAAGCTTTCTTT	CASSPEGQNTEAFF
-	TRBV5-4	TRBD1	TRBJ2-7	TGTGCCAGCAGCCTCAGAAGACAGGGGGACGAGCAGTACTTC	CASSLRRQGDEQYF
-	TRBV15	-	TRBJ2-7	TGTGCCACCAGCAGAGGCTTAGGAGGGCGCGAGCAGTACTTC	CATSRGLGGREQYF
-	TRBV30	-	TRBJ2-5	TGTGCCTGGGACCCCACACGCGATTTCAGGGGTCGGGGAGGGAAAAAAGAGACCCAGTACTTC	CAWDPTRDFRGRGGKKETQYF
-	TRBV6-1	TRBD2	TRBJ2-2	TGTGCCAGCAGTGAACTAGCGGGAGGCATGGGGGAGCTGTTTTTT	CASSELAGGMGELFF
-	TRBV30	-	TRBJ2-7	TGTGCCTGGAGTCCCGGGTCCTACGAGCAGTACTTC	CAWSPGSYEQYF
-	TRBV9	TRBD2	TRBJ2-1	TGTGCCAGCAGCGACGGTCAGACTAGCGGGGGCGGCTACAATGAGCAGTTCTTC	CASSDGQTSGGGYNEQFF
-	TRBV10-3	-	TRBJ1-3	TGTGCCATCCGGGACACTCTTCCTGGAAACACCATATATTTT	CAIRDTLPGNTIYF
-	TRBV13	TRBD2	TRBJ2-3	TGTGCCAGCAGCCGCCTAAGCGGGGGTAACCCTAGCACAGATACGCAGTATTTT	CASSRLSGGNPSTDTQYF
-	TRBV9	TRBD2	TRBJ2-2	TGTGCCAGCAGCCGGACTAGCGGGAGGGCCTATGGCGGGGAGCTGTTTTTT	CASSRTSGRAYGGELFF
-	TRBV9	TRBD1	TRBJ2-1	TGTGCCAGCAGCGCCGTACAGGGGATTGGAGATGAGCAGTTCTTC	CASSAVQGIGDEQFF
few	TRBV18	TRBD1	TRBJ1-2	TGTGCCAGCTCACCAACAGGGGGTGGCTACACCTTC	CASSPTGGGYTF
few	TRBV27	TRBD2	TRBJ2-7	TGTGCCAGCTCCCTCGGGAGCGGGGGTCACGAGCAGTACTTC	CASSLGSGGHEQYF
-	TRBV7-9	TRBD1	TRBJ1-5	TGTGCCAGCAGCCTCGGACAGGATCAGCATTTT	CASSLGQDQHF
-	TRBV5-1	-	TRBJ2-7	TGCGCCAGCAGCTCGGGGGACTCCTACGAGCAGTACTTC	CASSSGDSYEQYF
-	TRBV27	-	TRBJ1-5	TGTGCCAGCGTACCCCGAGCGGGACCGAGGGGCAATCAGCCCCAGCATTTT	CASVPRAGPRGNQPQHF
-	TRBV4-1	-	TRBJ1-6	TGCGCCAGCAGCCAAGATCCTAGCTCCTATAATTCACCCCTCCACTTT	CASSQDPSSYNSPLHF
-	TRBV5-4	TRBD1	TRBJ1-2	TGTGCCAGCAGCTTGGCCAGGGGGGCTTCATTAGGGGGCTACACCTTC	CASSLARGASLGGYTF
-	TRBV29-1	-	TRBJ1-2	TGCAGCGCTGATGGTGGCTTAAGCTACACCTTC	CSADGGLSYTF
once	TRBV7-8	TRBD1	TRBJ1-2	TGTGCCAGCAGCTTAGCGACAGGGAACTATGGCTACACCTTC	CASSLATGNYGYTF
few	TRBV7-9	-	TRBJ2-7	TGTGCCAGCAGCTCTTCCGGGAGTACCTACGAGCAGTACTTC	CASSSSGSTYEQYF
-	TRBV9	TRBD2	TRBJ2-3	TGTGCCAGCACCCTAGCGGGAGAGGTAGATACGCAGTATTTT	CASTLAGEVDTQYF
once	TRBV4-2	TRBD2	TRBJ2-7	TGTGCCAGCAGCCAAGGACTAGCGGGATACGAGCAGTACTTC	CASSQGLAGYEQYF
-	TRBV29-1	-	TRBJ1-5	TGCAGCGTTGGGTCAGACAATCAGCCCCAGCATTTT	CSVGSDNQPQHF
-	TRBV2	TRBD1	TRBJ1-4	TGTGCCAGCAGCCAGGGGACAGTCGTTGAAAAACTGTTTTTT	CASSQGTVVEKLFF
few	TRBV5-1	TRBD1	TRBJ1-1	TGCGCCAGCAGCTTGGACAGGGGGGTGAAGACTGAAGCTTTCTTT	CASSLDRGVKTEAFF
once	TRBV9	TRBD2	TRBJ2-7	TGTGCCAGCAGCCCGACTAGCTTAAACTACGAGCAGTACTTC	CASSPTSLNYEQYF
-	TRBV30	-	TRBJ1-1	TGTGCCTGGAGTGTAGCAGGGAACACTGAAGCTTTCTTT	CAWSVAGNTEAFF
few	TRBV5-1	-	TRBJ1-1	TGCGCCAGCAGAGCTGAGAACGAAGCTTTCTTT	CASRAENEAFF
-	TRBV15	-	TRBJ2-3	TGTGCCACCAGCAGAGTTGTCATGGATACGCAGTATTTT	CATSRVVMDTQYF
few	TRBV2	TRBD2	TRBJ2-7	TGTGCCAGTACTATGACTAGCTCCCCCCGAGAGCGGTACGAGCAGTACTTC	CASTMTSSPRERYEQYF
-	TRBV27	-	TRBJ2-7	TGTGCCAGCAGTTTGGCGAGGATCGGATACGAGCAGTACTTC	CASSLARIGYEQYF
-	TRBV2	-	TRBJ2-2	TGTGCCAGCAGGACAGCTTGGAACACCGGGGAGCTGTTTTTT	CASRTAWNTGELFF